The T cell receptor (beta chain) described here comes from a study of blood T cell repertoires in COVID-19. The CDR3 loop spans 16 amino acids. V gave up 6 bases and J gave up 8 bases; unmatched junction bases: 14. The germline CDR1 and CDR2 sequences are MGHRA and YSYEKL. In the authors' methods: From reference gene primer amplification, estimates of nucleated cell counts were derived. The table came from immunoSEQ multiplex PCR; TCRdb's copy has only in-frame clones and leaves some out. From that table come the V and J calls and clone size; the DNA was used to work out D and trimming. The sample consists of some 670,000 clones, around 89% of them appearing once.

The sequenced sample was peripheral blood. The chain has TRBV4-1 and TRBJ2-1, with TRBD1 matching over 9 bases. This sequence was found in a woman aged 18-29 years with acute or convalescent COVID-19. In DNA form, the CDR3 reads TGCGCCAGCAGTCCACGGACCGGGACAGGGATCGATGAGCAGTTCTTC. Protein product: CASSPRTGTGIDEQFF.